Presented here are 17 T cell receptor beta chains from one specimen sequenced in a study of shared clonotypes between healthy human individuals. Produced via immunoSEQ multiplex PCR; TCRdb's table is partial and in-frame only. The sample carries about half a million clones, 60% to 85% recorded once. Material: PBMCs. The source of these receptors is a woman aged 40 to 49 in good health. Some clones in this sample may be carry-over from other donors' samples.

The rearrangement uses TRBV10-2 and TRBJ1-4; D is possibly TRBD1 (5 bases). From germline, CDR1 is WSHSY and CDR2 SAAADI. With 6 bases removed from V and 4 bases from J, the gap between germline ends came to 12 bases. The CDR3 consists of 14 residues. The CDR3 is CASRGGGNNEKLFF. CDR3 bases: TGCGCCAGCAGAGGCGGGGGGAATAATGAAAAACTGTTTTTT.

This chain links TRBV21-1 with TRBJ2-3; TRBD2, as called in the table, went unchecked against the DNA. TRBV21-1 is a pseudogene. The CDR3 sequence is 17 residues long. The CDR3 region has the DNA TGTGCCAGCAGCAAGGGCCTAGCCTCTAAGGTGGCAGATACGCAGTATTTT. This encodes CASSKGLASKVADTQYF.

The sample holds many counts of this clone. The chain combines TRBV11-2 with TRBJ2-1; a possible D gene is TRBD1 (5 bases). CDR3 length: 13 residues. Between the trimmed V and J ends, which lost 2 bases and 10 bases, there was a span of 12 bases. CDR1 is SGHAT, CDR2 FQNNGV, per germline. This chain's CDR3 is CASSLYGAEEQFF. The CDR3 DNA reads TGTGCCAGCAGCTTATATGGGGCGGAAGAGCAGTTCTTC.

The chain is built from TRBV7-2 and TRBJ2-7, with 8 positions matching TRBD2. The CDR3 loop spans 18 amino acids. V dropped 5 bases and J dropped 5; count of bases not matched to a gene: 20. Per germline, CDR1 SGHTA and CDR2 FQGNSA. CDR3: CASSTPFGLAALMNEQYF. CDR3 bases: TGTGCCAGCAGCACCCCGTTCGGACTAGCTGCTTTGATGAACGAGCAGTACTTC.

This clone was found once. The chain is built from TRBV21-1 and TRBJ2-1. TRBV21-1 is a listed pseudogene. This CDR3 has 17 residues. The CDR3 spells CASNWGYRSLSYNEQFF. DNA for the CDR3: TGTGCCAGCAATTGGGGGTACAGATCCCTCTCCTACAATGAGCAGTTCTTC.

In this sample, this clone turned up once. The chain joins TRBV5-3 to TRBJ1-4; perhaps TRBD1 as D (5 bases). TRBV5-3 is annotated as an ORF whose role is uncertain. V dropped 1 base and J dropped 5 bases, with 9 bases sitting between them. CDR3 length: 14 residues. CDR3 nucleotides: TGTGCCAGAAGCTTGCCGGGGCCGAATGAAAAACTGTTTTTT. It specifies CARSLPGPNEKLFF.

A few counts support this clone. J is TRBJ2-7 and V is TRBV10-1; D is uncertain. V gave up 3 bases and J gave up 4 bases, with 13 bases separating them. Germline V gene lookup returns CDR1 WNHNN and CDR2 SYGVQD (reference sequence). The length of the CDR3 is 14 residues. CDR3 residues: CASSETQRPYEQYF. The CDR3, as DNA: TGCGCCAGCAGTGAAACTCAGCGACCGTACGAGCAGTACTTC.

The J gene is TRBJ2-7, the V gene TRBV5-4; a possible D gene is TRBD1 (6 bases). The CDR3 is 17 amino acids. The V end was cut by 6 bases, the J end by 0 bases, with 22 bases between. CDR1 and CDR2 from the germline V gene are SGHNT and YYREEE (reference sequence). The chain's CDR3 is CASTSGVRDIASYEQYF. In DNA, the CDR3 is TGTGCCAGCACATCAGGGGTCCGGGACATCGCCTCCTACGAGCAGTACTTC.

This chain joins TRBV15 and TRBJ2-3; TRBD2 matches at 11 bases. The CDR3 loop spans 16 amino acids. Germline CDR1 is LNHNV and CDR2 is YYDKDF (reference sequence). Trimming removed 2 bases from V and 3 bases from J; junction bases left unmatched: 4. CDR3 DNA sequence: TGTGCCACCAGCAGAATAGCGGGAGGGCAAACAGATACGCAGTATTTT. It is translated as CATSRIAGGQTDTQYF.

In its sample, this clone was seen once. V is TRBV7-2 and J is TRBJ2-1, with 8 bases lining up with TRBD2. Germline assignment: CDR1 SGHTA and CDR2 FQGNSA. CDR3 length: 16 amino acids. Trimming took 5 bases from V and 1 from J; bases not matched to a gene: 7. The CDR3, as DNA: TGTGCCAGCAGCACGCAAGCGGGAGAGTCCTACAATGAGCAGTTCTTC. Translating it yields CASSTQAGESYNEQFF. Full variable domain (remainder filled in from reference TRBV7-2 and TRBJ2-1): GAGVSQSPSNKVTEKGKDVELRCDPISGHTALYWYRQSLGQGLEFLIYFQGNSAPDKSGLPSDRFSAERTGGSVSTLTIQRTQQEDSAVYLCASSTQAGESYNEQFFGPGTRLTVL.

V usage is TRBV5-4 and J usage is TRBJ2-5; unclear D gene. V was shortened by 0 bases and J by 3 bases, with 9 bases between the two germline ends. This CDR3 is 14 amino acids long. Germline CDR1 SGHNT, CDR2 YYREEE (reference sequence). Here the CDR3 reads CASSLEPGKETQYF. For the CDR3, the DNA is TGTGCCAGCAGCTTGGAGCCCGGTAAAGAGACCCAGTACTTC. The full variable domain, in which reference TRBV5-4 and TRBJ2-5 provide the parts outside the CDR3, is ETGVTQSPTHLIKTRGQQVTLRCSSQSGHNTVSWYQQALGQGPQFIFQYYREEENGRGNFPPRFSGLQFPNYSSELNVNALELDDSALYLCASSLEPGKETQYFGPGTRLLVL.

J is TRBJ1-3 and V is TRBV16; the D gene is possibly TRBD1 (5 bases). CDR3 size: 15 residues. The V end lost 2 bases, the J end lost 2 bases, and 10 bases lay between the germline ends. The germline V gene encodes CDR1 KGHSY and CDR2 FQNENV. In nucleotides, the CDR3 is TGTGCCAGCAGCCAAATTTCCAGGGCTGGAAACACCATATATTTT. It specifies CASSQISRAGNTIYF. The variable domain in full, completed from reference TRBV16 and TRBJ1-3, reads GEEVAQTPKHLVRGEGQKAKLYCAPIKGHSYVFWYQQVLKNEFKFLISFQNENVFDETGMPKERFSAKCLPNSPCSLEIQATKLEDSAVYFCASSQISRAGNTIYFGEGSWLTVV.

This clone has only a few counts. The V gene is TRBV4-3, the J gene TRBJ1-1, with 8 bases identical to TRBD1. Trimming at V came to 0 bases and at J to 3 bases, leaving 12 bases not matched to a gene. CDR3 length: 18 amino acids. Germline lookup yields CDR1 LGHNA and CDR2 YSLEER. CDR3 DNA: TGCGCCAGCAGCCAAGATATCGTATTCGGGACAGGAGACACTGAAGCTTTCTTT. It specifies CASSQDIVFGTGDTEAFF.

Details on this clone: In the same sample, other DNA sequences code for this CDR3. The chain employs TRBV5-1 and TRBJ2-1; the match to TRBD2 covers 10 bases. This CDR3 region has 15 residues. The V segment lost 4 bases and the J segment 6 bases; nucleotides outside the gene matches: 7. CDR1 is SGHRS, CDR2 YFSETQ, per germline. The CDR3 DNA sequence: TGCGCCAGCAGCCCGCGGACTAGCGGCCGCAATGAGCAGTTCTTC. Encoded protein: CASSPRTSGRNEQFF.

The CDR3: CASSREGFEDTQYF. CDR3 DNA: TGTGCCAGCTCACGGGAAGGCTTTGAGGATACGCAGTATTTT. This chain joins TRBV18 and TRBJ2-3; D ambiguous. CDR3 size: 14 residues. Germline V gene data show CDR1 as KGHSH and CDR2 as LQKENI. V lost 4 bases to trimming and J lost 6 bases, with 14 bases between them.

V usage is TRBV27 and J usage is TRBJ2-1, with TRBD2 matching 7 bases. V was pared by 3 bases and J by 4 bases, with 6 bases of the junction left unmatched. CDR1 and CDR2 from the germline V gene are MNHEY and SMNVEV (reference sequence). The CDR3 has 15 residues. CDR3 protein: CASSFRSGLYNEQFF. Here the CDR3 DNA reads TGTGCCAGCAGTTTTCGTAGCGGGTTATACAATGAGCAGTTCTTC.

The rearrangement links TRBV4-1 to TRBJ2-3, with D perhaps assigned TRBD1 or TRBD2 (6 bases each). This CDR3 contains 17 residues. Germline CDR1 MGHRA, CDR2 YSYEKL. V was clipped by 0 bases and J by 2 bases, with 15 bases between them. The DNA for the CDR3 is TGCGCCAGCAGCCAAGATAGGCGGGACACCTACACAGATACGCAGTATTTT. It yields the protein CASSQDRRDTYTDTQYF.